This is a list of T cell receptor beta chains from one sample in a study of regulatory T cells in long-lasting Graves disease. TCRdb reprocessed the multiplex PCR reads with MiXCR, giving one entry per CDR3 protein. The sample lists fewer than 400,000 distinct CDR3 sequences; roughly 21% were seen once. This sample comprised peripheral blood mononuclear cells (PBMCs), obtained when the disease was refractory, from a patient treated with antithyroid drugs. These receptor sequences come from a female donor with Graves disease. The CDR3 runs from the conserved cysteine through the conserved F or W. The D gene is left open where the match is weak. Not every row has a clone size; where given, it reads once, few, many or a size class.

v_gene,d_gene,j_gene,abundance,CDR3nt,CDR3aa
TRBV30,-,TRBJ1-2,many,TGTGCCTGGAGCGATTTTTTGCACTATGGCTACACCTTC,CAWSDFLHYGYTF
TRBV28,TRBD2,TRBJ2-7,many,TGTGCCAGCACGACTAGCGGGCACTACGAGCAGTACTTC,CASTTSGHYEQYF
TRBV9,-,TRBJ1-1,-,TGTGCCAGCAGCGTAGGCCAGGGTTACGAAGCTTTCTTT,CASSVGQGYEAFF
TRBV20-1,-,TRBJ2-7,-,TGCAGTGCTAGAGATCCGGGGAGACCTGTCTCCCCCAGAGAATACGAGCAGTACTTC,CSARDPGRPVSPREYEQYF
TRBV19,-,TRBJ1-2,few,TGTGCCAGTAGTATTGGGGCCCGCGGCTATGGCTACACCTTC,CASSIGARGYGYTF
TRBV20-1,-,TRBJ1-1,many,TGCAGTGCTAGGACTTTCCAAGAGGGCACTGAAGCTTTCTTT,CSARTFQEGTEAFF
TRBV6-1,TRBD1,TRBJ2-5,-,TGTGCCAGCAGCCTCGAGAGGAGGACAGGGTCCGAGACCCAGTACTTC,CASSLERRTGSETQYF
TRBV28,TRBD2,TRBJ2-7,many,TGTGCCAGCAGTTTCGTAGCGGGCCCGGGGGAGCAGTACTTC,CASSFVAGPGEQYF
TRBV7-3,-,TRBJ2-7,many,TGTGCCAGCAGCCCTTCGACAGCTTACGAGCAGTACTTC,CASSPSTAYEQYF
TRBV5-1,TRBD1,TRBJ1-1,many,TGCGCCAGCAGCTTGGTGTCGGGACAGCCCACTGAAGCTTTCTTT,CASSLVSGQPTEAFF
TRBV6-1,TRBD1,TRBJ1-2,many,TGTGCCAGCATCCTGTGGACAGGGGAATATGGCTACACCTTC,CASILWTGEYGYTF
TRBV7-6,TRBD2,TRBJ2-2,-,TGTGCCAGCAGCGCCAGGGGGACTAGCGGCACCGGGGAGCTGTTTTTT,CASSARGTSGTGELFF
TRBV25-1,-,TRBJ1-5,few,TGTGCCAGCAGTCCCTCGTTAGGGGCCGGCAATCAGCCCCAGCATTTT,CASSPSLGAGNQPQHF
TRBV11-3,-,TRBJ2-2,few,TGTGCCAGCAGCCCCACGGGGGGCGTATCGAACACCGGGGAGCTGTTTTTT,CASSPTGGVSNTGELFF
TRBV30,-,TRBJ2-7,many,TGTGCCTGGAGTCCCGGACACGTCTCCTACGAGCAGTACTTC,CAWSPGHVSYEQYF
TRBV19,TRBD1,TRBJ1-1,few,TGTGCCAGTAGTATAAGTACAGGGGGCACGAACACTGAAGCTTTCTTT,CASSISTGGTNTEAFF
TRBV6-5,TRBD1,TRBJ1-2,few,TGTGCCAGCAGTTACCAGACAGGGGTGGTCTATGGCTACACCTTC,CASSYQTGVVYGYTF
TRBV18,-,TRBJ1-1,-,TGTGCCAGCTCACCTCGACAGGACCTGAACACTGAAGCTTTCTTT,CASSPRQDLNTEAFF
TRBV18,-,TRBJ2-2,few,TGTGCCAGCTCACCACCCAGGGGTTTCTACACCGGGGAGCTGTTTTTT,CASSPPRGFYTGELFF
TRBV6-9,TRBD2,TRBJ2-5,-,TGTGCCAGCAGTTACAGCGGGAGGGCGGGTGAGACCCAGTACTTC,CASSYSGRAGETQYF
TRBV6-5,-,TRBJ1-3,few,TGTGCCAGCAGTTACTCTCCAGGCTCTGGAAACACCATATATTTT,CASSYSPGSGNTIYF
TRBV19,TRBD1,TRBJ1-5,-,TGTGCCAGTAGGGAATTCGGACAGGGAAGTCAGCCCCAGCATTTT,CASREFGQGSQPQHF
TRBV2,-,TRBJ2-5,few,TGTGCCAGCAGCCACAGCCAGCGCAACCAAGAGACCCAGTACTTC,CASSHSQRNQETQYF
TRBV12-3/TRBV12-4,-,TRBJ2-2,many,TGTGCCAGCAGCCTTTACCCTGAGGGCGCCGGGGAGCTGTTTTTT,CASSLYPEGAGELFF
TRBV27,-,TRBJ2-2,many,TGTGCCAGCAGTTTACTGCGTACCGGGGAGCTGTTTTTT,CASSLLRTGELFF
TRBV2,TRBD2,TRBJ2-2,many,TGTGCCAGCAGTTCCTTAGCGGGGTGGATCCCAACCGCGAACACCGGGGAGCTGTTTTTT,CASSSLAGWIPTANTGELFF
TRBV27,TRBD2,TRBJ2-7,few,TGTGCCAGCAAGGAGGGAGGGAGGACCTACGAGCAGTACTTC,CASKEGGRTYEQYF
TRBV6-5,-,TRBJ1-5,many,TGTGCCAGCAGTTACGGAGGAAGCAATCAGCCCCAGCATTTT,CASSYGGSNQPQHF
TRBV6-1,-,TRBJ2-5,few,TGTGCCAGCTTTCACCTACTCGCGGAGACCCAGTACTTC,CASFHLLAETQYF
TRBV6-2/TRBV6-3,-,TRBJ2-7,few,TGTGCCAGCAGTTCGACTCGGGAGCAGTACTTC,CASSSTREQYF
TRBV7-2,TRBD2,TRBJ2-7,-,TGTGCCAGCAGCTCAATAGCGGGGGGGAGGTACGAGCAGTACTTC,CASSSIAGGRYEQYF
TRBV6-2/TRBV6-3,TRBD1,TRBJ1-5,few,TGTGCCACCGGACAGGGTGGCCAGCCCCAGCATTTT,CATGQGGQPQHF
TRBV7-9,TRBD2,TRBJ2-2,-,TGTGCCAGCAGCTTAGGTCCTAGCGGGAGATCCGGGGAGCTGTTTTTT,CASSLGPSGRSGELFF
TRBV7-9,TRBD1,TRBJ1-6,many,TGTGCCAGCAGCCCGGGACAGAATAATTCACCCCTCCACTTT,CASSPGQNNSPLHF
TRBV28,-,TRBJ1-5,many,TGTGCCAGCCTCCGACCGCAGGGTGCAGGACAGCCCCAGCATTTT,CASLRPQGAGQPQHF
TRBV20-1,-,TRBJ2-5,many,TGCAGTGCTAGAGTTGGGGAGACCCAGTACTTC,CSARVGETQYF
TRBV4-3,-,TRBJ2-5,-,TGCGCCAGCAGGCGTCCGGGCAACCGGGAGACCCAGTACTTC,CASRRPGNRETQYF
TRBV6-9,-,TRBJ1-1,once,TGTGCCAGCAGTTCGACGGGGATGAACACTGAAGCTTTCTTT,CASSSTGMNTEAFF
TRBV7-9,-,TRBJ1-5,few,TGTGCCAGCAGCCCGGGGAGGTGGAATAGCAATCAGCCCCAGCATTTT,CASSPGRWNSNQPQHF
TRBV28,TRBD1,TRBJ2-7,few,TGTGCCAGCAGTTTGTATTTTCGGGACAGCGCCTACGAGCAGTACTTC,CASSLYFRDSAYEQYF
TRBV24-1,-,TRBJ2-7,many,TGTGCCACCAGTGACAATGACAGCTCCTACGAGCAGTACTTC,CATSDNDSSYEQYF
TRBV10-3,TRBD1,TRBJ1-1,many,TGTGCCATCAGTGAGTCGGGGGGACAGTTGAACACTGAAGCTTTCTTT,CAISESGGQLNTEAFF